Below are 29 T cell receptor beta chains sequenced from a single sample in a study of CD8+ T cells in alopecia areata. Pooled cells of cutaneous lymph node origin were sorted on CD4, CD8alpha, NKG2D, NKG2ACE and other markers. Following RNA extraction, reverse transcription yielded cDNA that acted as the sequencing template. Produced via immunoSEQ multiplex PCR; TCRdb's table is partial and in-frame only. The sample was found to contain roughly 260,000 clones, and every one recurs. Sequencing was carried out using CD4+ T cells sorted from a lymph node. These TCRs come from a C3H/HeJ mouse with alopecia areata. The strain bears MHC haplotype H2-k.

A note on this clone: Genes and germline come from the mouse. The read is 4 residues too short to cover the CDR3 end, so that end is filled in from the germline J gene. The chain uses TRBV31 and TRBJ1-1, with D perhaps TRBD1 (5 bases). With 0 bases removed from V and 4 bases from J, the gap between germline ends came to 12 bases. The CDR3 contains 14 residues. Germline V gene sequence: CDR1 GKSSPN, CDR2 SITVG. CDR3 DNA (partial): TGTGCCTGGAGTCTACCCAGGGCAGGCACA. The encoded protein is CAWSLPRAGT. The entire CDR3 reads CAWSLPRAGTEVFF. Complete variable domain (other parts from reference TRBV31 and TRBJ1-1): AQTIHQWPVAEIKAVGSPLSLGCTIKGKSSPNLYWYWQATGGTLQQLFYSITVGQVESVVQLNLSASRPKDDQFILSTEKLLLSHSGFYLCAWSLPRAGTEVFFGKGTRLTVV.

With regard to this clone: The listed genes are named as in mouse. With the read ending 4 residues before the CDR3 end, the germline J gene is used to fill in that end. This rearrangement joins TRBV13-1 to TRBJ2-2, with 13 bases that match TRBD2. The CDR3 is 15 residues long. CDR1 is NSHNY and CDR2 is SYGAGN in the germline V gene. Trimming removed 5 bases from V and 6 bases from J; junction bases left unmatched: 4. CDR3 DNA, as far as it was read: TGTGCCAGCAGGCGGACTGGGGGGGCCGCCGGG. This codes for CASRRTGGAAG. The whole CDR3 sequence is CASRRTGGAAGQLYF.

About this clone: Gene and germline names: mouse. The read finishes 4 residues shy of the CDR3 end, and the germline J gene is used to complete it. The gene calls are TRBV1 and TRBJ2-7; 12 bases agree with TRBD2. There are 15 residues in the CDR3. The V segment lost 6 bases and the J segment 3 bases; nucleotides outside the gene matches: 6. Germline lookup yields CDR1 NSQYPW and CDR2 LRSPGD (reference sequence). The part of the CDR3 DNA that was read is TGCACCTGCAGCCCTCTGGGACTGGGGGGCTAT. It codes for CTCSPLGLGGY. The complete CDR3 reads CTCSPLGLGGYEQYF.

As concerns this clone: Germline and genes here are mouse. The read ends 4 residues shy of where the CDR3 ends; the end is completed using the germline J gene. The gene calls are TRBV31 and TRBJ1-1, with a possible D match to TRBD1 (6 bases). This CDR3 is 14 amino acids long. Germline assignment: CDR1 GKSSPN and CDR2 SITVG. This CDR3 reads CAWSLEQGRTEVFF. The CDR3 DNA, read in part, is TGTGCCTGGAGTCTAGAGCAGGGGAGGACA.

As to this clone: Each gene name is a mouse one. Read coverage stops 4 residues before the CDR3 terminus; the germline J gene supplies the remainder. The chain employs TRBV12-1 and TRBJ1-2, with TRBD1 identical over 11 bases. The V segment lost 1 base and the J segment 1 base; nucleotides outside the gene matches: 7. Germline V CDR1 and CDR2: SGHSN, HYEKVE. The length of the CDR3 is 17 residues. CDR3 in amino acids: CASSLSGQGGKNSDYTF. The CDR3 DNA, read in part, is TGTGCCAGCTCTCTGTCGGGACAGGGGGGGAAAAACTCC. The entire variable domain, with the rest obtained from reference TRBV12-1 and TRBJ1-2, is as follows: DSGVVQSPRHIIKEKGGRSVLTCIPISGHSNVVWYQQTLGKELKFLIQHYEKVERDKGFLPSRFSVQQFDDYHSEMNMSALELEDSAMYFCASSLSGQGGKNSDYTFGSGTRLLVI.

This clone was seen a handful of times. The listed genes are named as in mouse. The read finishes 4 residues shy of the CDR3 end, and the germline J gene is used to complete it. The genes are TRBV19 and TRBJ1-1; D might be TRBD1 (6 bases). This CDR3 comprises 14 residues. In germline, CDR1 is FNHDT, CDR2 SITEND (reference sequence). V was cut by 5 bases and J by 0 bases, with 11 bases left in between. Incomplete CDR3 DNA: TGTGCCAGCAGGCCTCGACAGGCAAACACA. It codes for CASRPRQANT. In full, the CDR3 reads CASRPRQANTEVFF.

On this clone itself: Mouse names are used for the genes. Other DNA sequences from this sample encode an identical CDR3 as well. The CDR3 bases that were read are TGTGCCAGCAGTGTGCCAGCAAACACA. It specifies CASSVPANT. The whole CDR3 sequence is CASSVPANTEVFF. The chain is built from TRBV13-1 and TRBJ1-1; D is ambiguous. The observed sequence ends 4 residues before the CDR3 terminus, with the missing tail filled in from the germline J gene. The CDR3 runs 13 residues. V dropped 3 bases and J dropped 0 bases, with 6 bases sitting between them. Germline CDR1 NSHNY, CDR2 SYGAGN.

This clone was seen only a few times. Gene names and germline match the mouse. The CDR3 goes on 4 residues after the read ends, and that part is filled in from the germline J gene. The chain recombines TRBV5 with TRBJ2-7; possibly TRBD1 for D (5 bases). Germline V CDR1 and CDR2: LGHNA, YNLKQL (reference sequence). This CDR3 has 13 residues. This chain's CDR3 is CASSQARQYEQYF. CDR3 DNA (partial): TGTGCCAGCAGCCAAGCTCGACAGTAT.

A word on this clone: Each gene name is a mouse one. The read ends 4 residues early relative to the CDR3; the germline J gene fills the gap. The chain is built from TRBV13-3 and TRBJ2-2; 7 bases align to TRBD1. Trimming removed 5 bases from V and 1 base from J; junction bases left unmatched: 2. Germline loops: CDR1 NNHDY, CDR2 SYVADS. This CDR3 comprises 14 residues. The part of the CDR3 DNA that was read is TGTGCCAGCAGAACAGGGGTAAACACCGGG. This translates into CASRTGVNTG. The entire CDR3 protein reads CASRTGVNTGQLYF.

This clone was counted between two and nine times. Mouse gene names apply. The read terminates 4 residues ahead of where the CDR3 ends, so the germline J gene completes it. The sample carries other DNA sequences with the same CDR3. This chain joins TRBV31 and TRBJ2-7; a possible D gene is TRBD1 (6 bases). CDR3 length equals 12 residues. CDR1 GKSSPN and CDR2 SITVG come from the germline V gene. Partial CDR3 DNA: TGTGCCTGGAGTCTAGGGGGTTAT. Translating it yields CAWSLGGY. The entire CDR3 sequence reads CAWSLGGYEQYF. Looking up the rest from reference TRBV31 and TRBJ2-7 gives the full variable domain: AQTIHQWPVAEIKAVGSPLSLGCTIKGKSSPNLYWYWQATGGTLQQLFYSITVGQVESVVQLNLSASRPKDDQFILSTEKLLLSHSGFYLCAWSLGGYEQYFGPGTRLTVL.

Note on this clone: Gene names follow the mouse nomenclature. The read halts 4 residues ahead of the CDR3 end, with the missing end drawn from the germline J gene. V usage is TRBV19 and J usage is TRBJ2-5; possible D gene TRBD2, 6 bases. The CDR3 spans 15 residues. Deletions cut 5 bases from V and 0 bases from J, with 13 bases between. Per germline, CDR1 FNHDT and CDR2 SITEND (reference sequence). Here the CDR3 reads CASSPTGPNQDTQYF. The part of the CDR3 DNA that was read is TGTGCCAGCAGCCCCACTGGGCCTAACCAAGAC.

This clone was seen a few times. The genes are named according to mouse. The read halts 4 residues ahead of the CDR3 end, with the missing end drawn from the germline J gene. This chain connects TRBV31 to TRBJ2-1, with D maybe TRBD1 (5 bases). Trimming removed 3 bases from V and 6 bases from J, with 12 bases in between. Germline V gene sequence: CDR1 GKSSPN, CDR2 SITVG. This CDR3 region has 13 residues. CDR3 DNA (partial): TGTGCCTGGAGAGGGGAAAGAGGTGCT. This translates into CAWRGERGA. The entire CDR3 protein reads CAWRGERGAEQFF.

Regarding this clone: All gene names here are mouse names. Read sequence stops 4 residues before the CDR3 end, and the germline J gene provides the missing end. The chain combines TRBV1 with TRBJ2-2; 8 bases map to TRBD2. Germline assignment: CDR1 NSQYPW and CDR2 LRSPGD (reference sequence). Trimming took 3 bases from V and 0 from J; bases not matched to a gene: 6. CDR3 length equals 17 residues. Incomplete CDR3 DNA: TGCACCTGCAGTGCGACCGACTGGGGTCCAAACACCGGG. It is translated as CTCSATDWGPNTG. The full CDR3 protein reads CTCSATDWGPNTGQLYF.

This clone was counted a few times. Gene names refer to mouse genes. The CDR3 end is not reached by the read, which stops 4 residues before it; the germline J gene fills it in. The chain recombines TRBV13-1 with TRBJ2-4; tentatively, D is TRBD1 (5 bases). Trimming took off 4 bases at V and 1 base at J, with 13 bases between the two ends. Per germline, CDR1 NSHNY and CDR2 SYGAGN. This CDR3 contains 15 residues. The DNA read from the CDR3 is TGTGCCAGCAGTTCTCGACAGAGGGGTCAAAAC. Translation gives CASSSRQRGQN. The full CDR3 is CASSSRQRGQNTLYF.

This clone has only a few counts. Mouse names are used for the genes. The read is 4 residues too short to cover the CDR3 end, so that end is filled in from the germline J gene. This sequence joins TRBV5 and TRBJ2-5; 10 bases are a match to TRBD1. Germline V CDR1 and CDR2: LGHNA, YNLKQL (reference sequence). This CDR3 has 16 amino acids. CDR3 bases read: TGTGCCAGCAGCCCCACCTCCGGGACAGGGGAGGAC. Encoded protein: CASSPTSGTGED. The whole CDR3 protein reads CASSPTSGTGEDTQYF.

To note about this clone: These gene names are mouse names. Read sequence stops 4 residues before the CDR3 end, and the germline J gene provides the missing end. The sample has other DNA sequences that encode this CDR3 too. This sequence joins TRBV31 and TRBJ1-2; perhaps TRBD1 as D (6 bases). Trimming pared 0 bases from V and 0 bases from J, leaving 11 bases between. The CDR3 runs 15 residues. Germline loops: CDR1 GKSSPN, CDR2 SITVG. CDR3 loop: CAWSLGRGANSDYTF. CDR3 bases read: TGTGCCTGGAGTCTAGGCAGGGGCGCAAACTCC.

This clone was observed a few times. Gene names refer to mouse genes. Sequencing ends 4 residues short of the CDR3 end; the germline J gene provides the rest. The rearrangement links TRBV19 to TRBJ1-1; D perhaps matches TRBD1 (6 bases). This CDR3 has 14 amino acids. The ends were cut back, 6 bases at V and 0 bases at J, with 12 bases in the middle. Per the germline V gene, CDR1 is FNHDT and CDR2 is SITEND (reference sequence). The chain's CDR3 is CASTPGQANTEVFF. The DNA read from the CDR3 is TGTGCCAGCACCCCGGGACAAGCAAACACA.

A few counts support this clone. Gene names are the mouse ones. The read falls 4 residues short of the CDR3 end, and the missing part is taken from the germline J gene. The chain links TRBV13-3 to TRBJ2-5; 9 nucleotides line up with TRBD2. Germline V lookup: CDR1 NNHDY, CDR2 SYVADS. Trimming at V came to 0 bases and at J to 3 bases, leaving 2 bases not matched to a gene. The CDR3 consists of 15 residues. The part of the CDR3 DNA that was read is TGTGCCAGCAGTGATGCCACTGGGGGGCAAGAC. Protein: CASSDATGGQD. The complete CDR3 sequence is CASSDATGGQDTQYF.

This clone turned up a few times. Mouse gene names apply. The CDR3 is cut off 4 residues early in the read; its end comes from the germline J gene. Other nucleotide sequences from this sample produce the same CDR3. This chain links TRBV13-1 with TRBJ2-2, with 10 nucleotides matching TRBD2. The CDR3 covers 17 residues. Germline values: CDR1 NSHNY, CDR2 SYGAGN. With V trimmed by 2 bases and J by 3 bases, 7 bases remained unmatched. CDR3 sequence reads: CASSERLGGRDTGQLYF. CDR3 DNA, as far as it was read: TGTGCCAGCAGTGAACGCCTGGGGGGGCGTGACACCGGG.

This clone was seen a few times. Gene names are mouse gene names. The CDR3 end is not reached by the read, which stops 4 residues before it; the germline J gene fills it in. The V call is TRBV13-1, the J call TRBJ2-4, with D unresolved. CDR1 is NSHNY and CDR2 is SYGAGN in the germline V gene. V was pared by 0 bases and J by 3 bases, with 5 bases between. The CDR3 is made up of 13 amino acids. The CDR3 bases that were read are TGTGCCAGCAGTGATGCCAGGCAAAAC. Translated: CASSDARQN. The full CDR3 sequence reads CASSDARQNTLYF.

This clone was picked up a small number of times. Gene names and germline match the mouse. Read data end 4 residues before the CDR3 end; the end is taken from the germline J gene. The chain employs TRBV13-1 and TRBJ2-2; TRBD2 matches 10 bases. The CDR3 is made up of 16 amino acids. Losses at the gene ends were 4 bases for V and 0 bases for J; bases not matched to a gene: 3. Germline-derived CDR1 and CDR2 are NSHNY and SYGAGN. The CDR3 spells CASSYTGGANTGQLYF. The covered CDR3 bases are TGTGCCAGCAGTTATACTGGGGGGGCAAACACCGGG.

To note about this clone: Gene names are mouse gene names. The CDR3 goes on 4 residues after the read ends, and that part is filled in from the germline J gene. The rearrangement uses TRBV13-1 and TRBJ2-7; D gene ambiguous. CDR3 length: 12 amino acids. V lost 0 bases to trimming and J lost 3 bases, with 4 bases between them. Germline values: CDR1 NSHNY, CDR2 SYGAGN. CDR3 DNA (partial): TGTGCCAGCAGTGATGAAGTCTAT. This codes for CASSDEVY. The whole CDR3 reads CASSDEVYEQYF.

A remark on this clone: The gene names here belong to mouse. The CDR3 spells CASSAQTGDAEQFF. The covered CDR3 bases are TGTGCCAGCAGTGCCCAGACAGGGGATGCT. J is TRBJ2-1 and V is TRBV13-1, with 8 bases lining up with TRBD1. The DNA ends 4 residues before the CDR3 does, and the rest of the CDR3 is filled in from the germline J gene. CDR3 size: 14 residues. After removal of 3 bases from V and 5 bases from J, the junction contained 4 bases not matched to a gene. Germline assignment: CDR1 NSHNY and CDR2 SYGAGN.

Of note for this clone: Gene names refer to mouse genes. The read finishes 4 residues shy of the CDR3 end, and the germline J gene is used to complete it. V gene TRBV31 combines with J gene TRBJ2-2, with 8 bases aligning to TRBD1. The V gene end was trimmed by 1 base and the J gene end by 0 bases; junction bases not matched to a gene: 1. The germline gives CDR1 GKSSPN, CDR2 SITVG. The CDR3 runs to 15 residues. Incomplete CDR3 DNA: TGTGCCTGGAGTCGGACAGGGCCAAACACCGGG. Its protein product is CAWSRTGPNTG. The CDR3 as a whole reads CAWSRTGPNTGQLYF. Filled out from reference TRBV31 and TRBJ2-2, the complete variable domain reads AQTIHQWPVAEIKAVGSPLSLGCTIKGKSSPNLYWYWQATGGTLQQLFYSITVGQVESVVQLNLSASRPKDDQFILSTEKLLLSHSGFYLCAWSRTGPNTGQLYFGEGSKLTVL.

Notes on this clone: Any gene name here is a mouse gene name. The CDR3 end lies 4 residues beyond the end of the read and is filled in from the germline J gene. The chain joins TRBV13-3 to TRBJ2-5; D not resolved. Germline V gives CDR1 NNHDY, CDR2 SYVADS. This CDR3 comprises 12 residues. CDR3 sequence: CASSELRDTQYF. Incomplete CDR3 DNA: TGTGCCAGCAGTGAACTGAGGGAC.

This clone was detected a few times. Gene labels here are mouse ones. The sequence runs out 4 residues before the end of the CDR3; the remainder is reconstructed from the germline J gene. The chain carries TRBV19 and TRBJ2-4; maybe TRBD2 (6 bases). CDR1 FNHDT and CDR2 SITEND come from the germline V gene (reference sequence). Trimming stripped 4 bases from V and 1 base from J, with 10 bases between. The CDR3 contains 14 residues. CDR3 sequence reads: CASSFRLGQNTLYF. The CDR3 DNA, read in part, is TGTGCCAGCAGTTTCCGACTGGGTCAAAAC.

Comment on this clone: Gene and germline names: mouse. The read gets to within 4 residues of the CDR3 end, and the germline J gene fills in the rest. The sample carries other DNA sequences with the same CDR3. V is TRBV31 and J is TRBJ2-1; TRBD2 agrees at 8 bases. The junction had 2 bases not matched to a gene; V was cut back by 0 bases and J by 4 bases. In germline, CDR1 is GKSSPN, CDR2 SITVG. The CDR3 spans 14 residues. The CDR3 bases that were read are TGTGCCTGGAGTCTGAGACTGGGGTATGCT. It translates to CAWSLRLGYA. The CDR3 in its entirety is CAWSLRLGYAEQFF.

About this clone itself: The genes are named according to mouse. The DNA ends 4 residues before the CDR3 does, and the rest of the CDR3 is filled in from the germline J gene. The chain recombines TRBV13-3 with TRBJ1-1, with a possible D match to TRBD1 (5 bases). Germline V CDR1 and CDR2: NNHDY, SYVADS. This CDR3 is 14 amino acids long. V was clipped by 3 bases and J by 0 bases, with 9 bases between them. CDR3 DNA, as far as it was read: TGTGCCAGCAGTGTTACAGGAACAAACACA. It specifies CASSVTGTNT. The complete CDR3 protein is CASSVTGTNTEVFF.

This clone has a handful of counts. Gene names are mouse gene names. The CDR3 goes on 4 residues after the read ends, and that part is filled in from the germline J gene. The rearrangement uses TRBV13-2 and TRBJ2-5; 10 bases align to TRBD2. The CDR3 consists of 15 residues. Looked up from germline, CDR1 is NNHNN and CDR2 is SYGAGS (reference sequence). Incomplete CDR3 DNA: TGTGCCAGCGGTGATGCCCCTGGGGGGGCTGAC. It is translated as CASGDAPGGAD. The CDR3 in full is CASGDAPGGADTQYF.